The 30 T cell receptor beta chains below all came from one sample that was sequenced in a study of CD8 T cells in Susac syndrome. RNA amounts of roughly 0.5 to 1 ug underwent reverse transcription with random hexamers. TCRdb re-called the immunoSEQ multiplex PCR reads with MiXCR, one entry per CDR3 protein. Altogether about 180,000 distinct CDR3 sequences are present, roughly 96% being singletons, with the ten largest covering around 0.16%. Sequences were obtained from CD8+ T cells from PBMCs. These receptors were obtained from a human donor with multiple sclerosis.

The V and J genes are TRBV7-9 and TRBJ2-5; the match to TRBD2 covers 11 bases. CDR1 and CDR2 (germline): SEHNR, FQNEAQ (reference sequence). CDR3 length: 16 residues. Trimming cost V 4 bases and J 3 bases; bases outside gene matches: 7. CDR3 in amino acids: CASSSSTSGKKETQYF. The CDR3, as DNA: TGTGCCAGCAGCTCCTCGACTAGCGGGAAAAAAGAGACCCAGTACTTC.

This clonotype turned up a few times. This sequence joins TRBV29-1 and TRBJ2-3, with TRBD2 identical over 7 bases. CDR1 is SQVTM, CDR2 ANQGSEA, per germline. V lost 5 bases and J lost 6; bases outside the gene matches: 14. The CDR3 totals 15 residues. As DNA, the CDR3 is TGCAGCGTTCAGAGAACTAGCGATCAGCGGGATACGCAGTATTTT. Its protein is CSVQRTSDQRDTQYF.

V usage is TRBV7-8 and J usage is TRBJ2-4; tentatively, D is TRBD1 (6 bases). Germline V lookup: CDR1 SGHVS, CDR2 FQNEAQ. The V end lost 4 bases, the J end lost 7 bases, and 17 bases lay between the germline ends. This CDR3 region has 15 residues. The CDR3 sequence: CASSYHRDAENIQYF. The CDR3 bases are TGTGCCAGCAGCTATCACAGGGACGCCGAGAACATTCAGTACTTC. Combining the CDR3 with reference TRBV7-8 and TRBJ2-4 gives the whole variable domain GAGVSQSPRYKVAKRGQDVALRCDPISGHVSLFWYQQALGQGPEFLTYFQNEAQLDKSGLPSDRFFAERPEGSVSTLKIQRTQQEDSAVYLCASSYHRDAENIQYFGAGTRLSVL.

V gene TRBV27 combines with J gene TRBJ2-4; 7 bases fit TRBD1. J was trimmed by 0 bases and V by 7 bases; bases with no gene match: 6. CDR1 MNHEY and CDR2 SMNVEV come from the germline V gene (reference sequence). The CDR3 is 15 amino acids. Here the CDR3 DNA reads TGTGCCAGCAAAGGGACAGTCATAGCCAAAAACATTCAGTACTTC. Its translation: CASKGTVIAKNIQYF.

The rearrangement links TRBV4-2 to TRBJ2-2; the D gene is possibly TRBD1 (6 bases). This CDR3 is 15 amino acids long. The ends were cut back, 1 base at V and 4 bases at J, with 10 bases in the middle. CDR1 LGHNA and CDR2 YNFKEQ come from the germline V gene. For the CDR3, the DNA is TGTGCCAGCAGCCAAGGAGGGGGAATCACCGGGGAGCTGTTTTTT. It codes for CASSQGGGITGELFF.

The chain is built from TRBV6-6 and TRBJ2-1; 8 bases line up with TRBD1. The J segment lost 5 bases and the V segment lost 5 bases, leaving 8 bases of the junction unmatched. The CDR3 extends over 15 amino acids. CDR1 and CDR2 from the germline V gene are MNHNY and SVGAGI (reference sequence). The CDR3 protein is CASSPGTGLNNEQFF. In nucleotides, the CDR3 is TGTGCCAGCAGTCCCGGGACAGGCCTAAACAATGAGCAGTTCTTC.

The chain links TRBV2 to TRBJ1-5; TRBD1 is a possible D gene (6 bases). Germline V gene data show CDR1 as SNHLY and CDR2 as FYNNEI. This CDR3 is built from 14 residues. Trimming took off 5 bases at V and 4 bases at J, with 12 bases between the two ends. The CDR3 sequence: CASSNQGPNQPQHF. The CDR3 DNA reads TGTGCCAGCAGTAATCAGGGGCCAAATCAGCCCCAGCATTTT.

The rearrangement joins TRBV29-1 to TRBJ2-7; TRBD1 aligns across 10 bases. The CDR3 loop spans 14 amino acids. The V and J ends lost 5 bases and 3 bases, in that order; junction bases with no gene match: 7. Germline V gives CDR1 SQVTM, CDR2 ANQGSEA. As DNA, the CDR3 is TGCAGCGTTTTCTCCGGGACAGGGGACTACGAGCAGTACTTC. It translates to CSVFSGTGDYEQYF.

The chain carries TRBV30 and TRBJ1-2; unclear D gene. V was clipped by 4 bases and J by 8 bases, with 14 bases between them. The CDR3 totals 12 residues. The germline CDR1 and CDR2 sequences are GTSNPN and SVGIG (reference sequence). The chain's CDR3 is CAWTPGVKGYTF. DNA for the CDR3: TGTGCCTGGACTCCCGGGGTTAAAGGCTACACCTTC.

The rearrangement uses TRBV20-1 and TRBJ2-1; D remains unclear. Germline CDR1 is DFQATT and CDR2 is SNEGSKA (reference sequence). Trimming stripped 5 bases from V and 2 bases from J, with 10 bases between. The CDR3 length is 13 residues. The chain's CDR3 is CSASQAPYNEQFF. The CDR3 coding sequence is TGCAGTGCTTCCCAGGCGCCCTACAATGAGCAGTTCTTC.

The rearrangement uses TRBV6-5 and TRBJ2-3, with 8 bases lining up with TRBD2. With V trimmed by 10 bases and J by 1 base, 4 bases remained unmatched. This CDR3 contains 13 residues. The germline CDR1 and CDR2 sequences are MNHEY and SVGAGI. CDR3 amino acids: CATATSGTDTQYF. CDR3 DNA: TGTGCCACAGCGACTAGCGGCACAGATACGCAGTATTTT.

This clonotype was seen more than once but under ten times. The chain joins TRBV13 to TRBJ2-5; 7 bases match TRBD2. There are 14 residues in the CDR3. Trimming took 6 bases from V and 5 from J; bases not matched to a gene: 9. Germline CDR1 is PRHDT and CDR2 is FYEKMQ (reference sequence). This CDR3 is CASSLRLAGETQYF. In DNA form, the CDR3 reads TGTGCCAGCAGTCTCCGACTAGCAGGGGAGACCCAGTACTTC.

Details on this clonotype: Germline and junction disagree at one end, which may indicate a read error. The CDR3 region has the DNA TGCAGTGCCAGAGGACTAGCGGGGGGTACCTACGAGCAGTACTTC. It codes for CSARGLAGGTYEQYF. The chain joins TRBV20-1 to TRBJ2-7; 14 bases align to TRBD2. This CDR3 region has 15 residues. Germline V gene sequence: CDR1 DFQATT, CDR2 SNEGSKA (reference sequence).

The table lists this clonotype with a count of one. The CDR3 is CASSSRQGGPYGYTF. The CDR3 region has the DNA TGTGCCAGCAGCTCCCGACAGGGGGGACCGTATGGCTACACCTTC. The rearrangement links TRBV9 to TRBJ1-2; 9 positions agree with TRBD1. The length of the CDR3 is 15 residues. Trimming removed 4 bases from V and 5 bases from J; junction bases left unmatched: 9. Germline loops: CDR1 SGDLS, CDR2 YYNGEE.

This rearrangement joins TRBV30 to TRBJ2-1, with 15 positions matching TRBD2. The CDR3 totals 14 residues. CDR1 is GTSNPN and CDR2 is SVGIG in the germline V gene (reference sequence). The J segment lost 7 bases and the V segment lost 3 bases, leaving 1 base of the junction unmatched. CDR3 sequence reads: CAWRGTSGRNEQFF. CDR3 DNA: TGTGCCTGGAGGGGGACTAGCGGGAGGAATGAGCAGTTCTTC.

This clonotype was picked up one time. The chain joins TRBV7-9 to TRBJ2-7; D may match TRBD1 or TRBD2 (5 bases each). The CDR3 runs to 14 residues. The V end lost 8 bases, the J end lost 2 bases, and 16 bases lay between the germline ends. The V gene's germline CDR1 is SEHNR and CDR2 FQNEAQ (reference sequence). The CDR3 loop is CASQRERGPYEQYF. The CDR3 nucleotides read TGTGCCAGCCAACGAGAGAGGGGACCCTACGAGCAGTACTTC.

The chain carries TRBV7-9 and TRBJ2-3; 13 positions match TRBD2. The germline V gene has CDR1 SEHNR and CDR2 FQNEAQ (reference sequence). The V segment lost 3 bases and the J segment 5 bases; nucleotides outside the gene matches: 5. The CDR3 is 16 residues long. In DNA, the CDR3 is TGTGCCAGCAGCTTCCCGGGACTAGCGGGATTAGATACGCAGTATTTT. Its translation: CASSFPGLAGLDTQYF.

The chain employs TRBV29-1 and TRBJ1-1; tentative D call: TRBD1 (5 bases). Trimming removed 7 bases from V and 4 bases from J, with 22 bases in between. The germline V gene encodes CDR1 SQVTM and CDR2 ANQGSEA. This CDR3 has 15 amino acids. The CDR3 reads CSATGGEELGTEAFF. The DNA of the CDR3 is TGCAGCGCCACCGGGGGGGAAGAATTAGGCACTGAAGCTTTCTTT.

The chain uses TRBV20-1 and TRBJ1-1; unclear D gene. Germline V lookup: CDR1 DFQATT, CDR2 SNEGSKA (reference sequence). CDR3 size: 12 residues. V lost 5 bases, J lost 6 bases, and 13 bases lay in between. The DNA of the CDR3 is TGCAGTGCTCCGCCCCCAGGCTCTGAAGCTTTCTTT. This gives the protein CSAPPPGSEAFF.

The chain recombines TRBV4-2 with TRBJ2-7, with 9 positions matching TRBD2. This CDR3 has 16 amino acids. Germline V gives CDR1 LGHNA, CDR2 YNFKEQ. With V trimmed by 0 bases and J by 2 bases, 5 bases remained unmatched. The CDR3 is CASSQDLLAGTYEQYF. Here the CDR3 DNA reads TGTGCCAGCAGCCAAGATCTCCTAGCGGGAACCTACGAGCAGTACTTC.

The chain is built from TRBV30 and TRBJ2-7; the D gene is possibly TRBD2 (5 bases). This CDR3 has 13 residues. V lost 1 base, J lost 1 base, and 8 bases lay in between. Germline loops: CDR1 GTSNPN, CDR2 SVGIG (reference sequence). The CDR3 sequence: CAWSDRDSYEQYF. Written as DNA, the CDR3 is TGTGCCTGGAGTGACCGGGATTCCTACGAGCAGTACTTC.

The CDR3 DNA reads TGTGCCAGCACCTTTAGCACCAGTGGCGATGAGCAGTTCTTC. Its protein product is CASTFSTSGDEQFF. The chain has TRBV7-9 and TRBJ2-1; no firm D call. Trimming pared 7 bases from V and 8 bases from J, leaving 18 bases between. The CDR3 extends over 14 amino acids. Per germline, CDR1 SEHNR and CDR2 FQNEAQ (reference sequence).

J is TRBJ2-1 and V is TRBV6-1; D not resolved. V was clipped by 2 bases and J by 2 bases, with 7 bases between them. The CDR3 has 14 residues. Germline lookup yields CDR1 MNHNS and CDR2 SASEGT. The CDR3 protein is CASSEFGTYNEQFF. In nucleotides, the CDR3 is TGTGCCAGCAGTGAATTTGGAACCTACAATGAGCAGTTCTTC.

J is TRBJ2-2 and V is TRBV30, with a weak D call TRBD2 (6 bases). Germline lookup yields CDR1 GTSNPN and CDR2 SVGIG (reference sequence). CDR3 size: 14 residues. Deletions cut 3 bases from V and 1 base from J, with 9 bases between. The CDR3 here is CAWRGEENTGELFF. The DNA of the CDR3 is TGTGCCTGGAGGGGGGAGGAGAACACCGGGGAGCTGTTTTTT.

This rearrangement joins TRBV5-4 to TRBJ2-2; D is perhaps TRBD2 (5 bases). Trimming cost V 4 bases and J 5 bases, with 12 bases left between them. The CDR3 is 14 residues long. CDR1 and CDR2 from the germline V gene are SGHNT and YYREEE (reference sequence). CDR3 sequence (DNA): TGTGCCAGCAGCCCGTTGACGGGGACCGGGGAGCTGTTTTTT. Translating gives CASSPLTGTGELFF.

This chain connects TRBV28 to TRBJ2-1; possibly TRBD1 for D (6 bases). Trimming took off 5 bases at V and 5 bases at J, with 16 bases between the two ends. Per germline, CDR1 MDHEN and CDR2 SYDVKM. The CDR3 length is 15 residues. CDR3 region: CASSAQGPPNNEQFF. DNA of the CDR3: TGTGCCAGCAGTGCGCAGGGGCCGCCCAACAATGAGCAGTTCTTC. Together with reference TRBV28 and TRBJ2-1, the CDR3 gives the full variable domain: DVKVTQSSRYLVKRTGEKVFLECVQDMDHENMFWYRQDPGLGLRLIYFSYDVKMKEKGDIPEGYSVSREKKERFSLILESASTNQTSMYLCASSAQGPPNNEQFFGPGTRLTVL.

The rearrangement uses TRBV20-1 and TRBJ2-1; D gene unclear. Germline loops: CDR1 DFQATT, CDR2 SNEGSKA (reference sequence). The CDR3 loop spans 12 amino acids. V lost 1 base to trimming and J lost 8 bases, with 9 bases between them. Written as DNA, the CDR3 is TGCAGTGCTAGAGCTTGGTACGATGAGCAGTTCTTC. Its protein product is CSARAWYDEQFF.

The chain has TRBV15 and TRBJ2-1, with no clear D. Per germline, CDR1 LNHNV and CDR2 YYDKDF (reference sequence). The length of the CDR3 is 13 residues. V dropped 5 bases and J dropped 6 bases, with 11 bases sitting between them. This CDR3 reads CATSARVANEQFF. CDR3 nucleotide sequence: TGTGCCACCAGCGCCAGAGTAGCCAATGAGCAGTTCTTC.

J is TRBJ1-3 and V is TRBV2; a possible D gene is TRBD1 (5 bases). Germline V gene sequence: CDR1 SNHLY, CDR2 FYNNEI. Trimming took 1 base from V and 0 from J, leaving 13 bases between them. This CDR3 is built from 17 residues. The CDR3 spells CASSEVGTEYSGNTIYF. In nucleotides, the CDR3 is TGTGCCAGCAGTGAAGTCGGGACGGAATACTCTGGAAACACCATATATTTT.

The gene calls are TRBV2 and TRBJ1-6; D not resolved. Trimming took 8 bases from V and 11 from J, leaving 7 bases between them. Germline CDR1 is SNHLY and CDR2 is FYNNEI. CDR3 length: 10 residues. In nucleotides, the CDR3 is TGTGCCAGCGGCGCCCCACCCCTCCACTTT. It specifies CASGAPPLHF.